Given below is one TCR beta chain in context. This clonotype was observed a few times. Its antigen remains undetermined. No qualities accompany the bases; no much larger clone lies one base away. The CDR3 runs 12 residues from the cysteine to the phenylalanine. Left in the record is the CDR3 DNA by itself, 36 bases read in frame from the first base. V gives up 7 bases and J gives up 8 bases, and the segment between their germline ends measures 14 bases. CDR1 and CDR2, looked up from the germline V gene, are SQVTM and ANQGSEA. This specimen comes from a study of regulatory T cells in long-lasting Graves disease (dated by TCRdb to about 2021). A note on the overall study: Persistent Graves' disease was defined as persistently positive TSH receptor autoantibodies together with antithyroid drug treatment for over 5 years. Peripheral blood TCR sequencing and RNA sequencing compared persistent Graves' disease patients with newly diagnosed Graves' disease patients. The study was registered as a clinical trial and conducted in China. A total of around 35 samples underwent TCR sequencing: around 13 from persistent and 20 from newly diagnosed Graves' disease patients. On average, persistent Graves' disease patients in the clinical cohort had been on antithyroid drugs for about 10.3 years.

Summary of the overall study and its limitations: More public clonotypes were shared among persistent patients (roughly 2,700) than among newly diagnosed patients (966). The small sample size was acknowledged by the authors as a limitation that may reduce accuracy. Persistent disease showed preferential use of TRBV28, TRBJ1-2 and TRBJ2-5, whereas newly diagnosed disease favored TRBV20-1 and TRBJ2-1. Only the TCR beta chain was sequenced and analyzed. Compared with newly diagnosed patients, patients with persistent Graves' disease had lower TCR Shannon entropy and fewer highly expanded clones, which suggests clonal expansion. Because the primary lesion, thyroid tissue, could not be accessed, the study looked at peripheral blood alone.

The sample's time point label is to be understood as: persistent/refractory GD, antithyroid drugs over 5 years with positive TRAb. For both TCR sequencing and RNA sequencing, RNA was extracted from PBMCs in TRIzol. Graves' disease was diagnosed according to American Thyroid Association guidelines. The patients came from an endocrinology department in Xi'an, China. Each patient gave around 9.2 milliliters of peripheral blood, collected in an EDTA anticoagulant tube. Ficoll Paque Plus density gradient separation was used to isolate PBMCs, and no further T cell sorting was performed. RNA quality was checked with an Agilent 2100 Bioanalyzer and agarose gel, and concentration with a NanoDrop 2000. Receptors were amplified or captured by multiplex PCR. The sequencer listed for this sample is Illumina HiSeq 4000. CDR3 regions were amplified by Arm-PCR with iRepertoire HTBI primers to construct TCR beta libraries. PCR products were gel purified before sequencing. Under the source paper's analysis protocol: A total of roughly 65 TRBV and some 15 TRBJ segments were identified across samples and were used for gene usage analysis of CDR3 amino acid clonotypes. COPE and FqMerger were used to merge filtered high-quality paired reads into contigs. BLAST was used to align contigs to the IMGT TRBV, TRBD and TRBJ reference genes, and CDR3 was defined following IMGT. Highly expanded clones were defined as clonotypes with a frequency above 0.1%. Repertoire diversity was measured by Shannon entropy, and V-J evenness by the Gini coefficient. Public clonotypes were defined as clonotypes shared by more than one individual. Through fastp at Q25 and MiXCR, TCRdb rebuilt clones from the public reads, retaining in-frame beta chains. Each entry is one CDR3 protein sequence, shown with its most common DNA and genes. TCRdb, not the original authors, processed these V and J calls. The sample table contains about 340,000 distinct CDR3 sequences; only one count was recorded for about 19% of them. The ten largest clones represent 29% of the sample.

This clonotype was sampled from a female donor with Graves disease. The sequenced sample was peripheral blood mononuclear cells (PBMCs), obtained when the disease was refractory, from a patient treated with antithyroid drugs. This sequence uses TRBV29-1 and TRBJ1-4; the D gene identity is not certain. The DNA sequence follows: TGCAGCGCCCTGGCCGGGAGCGAAAAACTGTTTTTT. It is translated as CSALAGSEKLFF.